These T cell receptor beta chains were read from a single sample in a study of blood T cell repertoires in COVID-19. Produced via immunoSEQ multiplex PCR; TCRdb's table is partial and in-frame only. The sample shows 30,000 to 40,000 clones, 60% to 80% of them seen only once. The sample comprised peripheral blood. The receptors were gathered from a human donor in a cohort sampled during active COVID-19. CDR3s include the opening cysteine and the closing phenylalanine or tryptophan. D genes are given only for firm matches. Some rows mark clone size as missing; the rest say once, few, many or name a class of expanded clone.

J: TRBJ2-2
size: NA
V: TRBV28
D: NA
DNA: TGTGCCAGCAGTGCAGGACAAGTCACCGGGGAGCTGTTTTTT
CDR3: CASSAGQVTGELFF

J: TRBJ2-4
size: NA
V: TRBV2
D: TRBD2
DNA: TGTGCCAGCAGTGAACGGACTGGGACTAGCGGAAACATTCAGTACTTC
CDR3: CASSERTGTSGNIQYF

J: TRBJ1-5
size: NA
V: TRBV28
D: NA
DNA: TGTGCCAGCAGTTTCGGCAATCAGCCCCAGCATTTT
CDR3: CASSFGNQPQHF

J: TRBJ2-2
size: NA
V: TRBV5-6
D: TRBD1
DNA: TGTGCCAGCAGCCATACCGGGACAGAGACCGGGGAGCTGTTTTTT
CDR3: CASSHTGTETGELFF

J: TRBJ2-7
size: NA
V: TRBV11-1
D: TRBD2
DNA: TGTGCCAGCAGCTTGGTAGTAGCGGGCGAGCAGTACTTC
CDR3: CASSLVVAGEQYF

J: TRBJ1-1
size: NA
V: TRBV5-8
D: NA
DNA: TGTGCCAGCAGCTCAAGGACAGCCCCGCGAGATAACACTGAAGCTTTCTTT
CDR3: CASSSRTAPRDNTEAFF

J: TRBJ2-2
size: NA
V: TRBV3-1/TRBV3-2
D: TRBD2
DNA: TGTGCCAGCAGCACCGGACTAGCGGGGGGGCGCGGGACCGGGGAGCTGTTTTTT
CDR3: CASSTGLAGGRGTGELFF

J: TRBJ2-2
size: NA
V: TRBV29-1
D: TRBD2
DNA: TGCAGCGTTGTTGGCGCGGGAGGATCGAACACCGGGGAGCTGTTTTTT
CDR3: CSVVGAGGSNTGELFF

J: TRBJ2-5
size: NA
V: TRBV29-1
D: TRBD2
DNA: TGCAGCGTTGACGGAAGCGGGAGGCTCGGGCCGGGGAGGACCCAGTACTTC
CDR3: CSVDGSGRLGPGRTQYF

J: TRBJ2-2
size: few
V: TRBV30
D: NA
DNA: TGTGCCTGGAGTGAGGGACACGGGGAGCTGTTTTTT
CDR3: CAWSEGHGELFF

J: TRBJ1-2
size: NA
V: TRBV5-4
D: NA
DNA: TGTGCCAGCAGCTTAGGGGGGGTTCACTATGGCTACACCTTC
CDR3: CASSLGGVHYGYTF

J: TRBJ1-6
size: NA
V: TRBV18
D: NA
DNA: TGTGCCAGCTCACCGGCCCCCCCCCGTTATTCACCCCTCCACTTT
CDR3: CASSPAPPRYSPLHF

J: TRBJ2-3
size: NA
V: TRBV9
D: TRBD2
DNA: TGTGCCAGCAGCGGGACTAGCGGCACAGATACGCAGTATTTT
CDR3: CASSGTSGTDTQYF

J: TRBJ2-7
size: NA
V: TRBV28
D: TRBD1
DNA: TGTGCCAGCCGAACCGGGACAGGGGGCTACGAGCAGTACTTC
CDR3: CASRTGTGGYEQYF

J: TRBJ1-2
size: once
V: TRBV28
D: NA
DNA: TGTGCCAGCGGGCACGGGGCGCAGACAGGCTATGGCTACACCTTC
CDR3: CASGHGAQTGYGYTF

J: TRBJ2-3
size: NA
V: TRBV7-2
D: NA
DNA: TGTGCCAGCAGCTTAGAAGTTGGGGGGGGCGATACGCAGTATTTT
CDR3: CASSLEVGGGDTQYF

J: TRBJ2-7
size: NA
V: TRBV10-3
D: NA
DNA: TGTGCCATCAGAAACAGGGATGAGAGATCCTACGAGCAGTACTTC
CDR3: CAIRNRDERSYEQYF

J: TRBJ1-6
size: NA
V: TRBV2
D: TRBD1
DNA: TGTGCCAGCAGCTTACAGGGGTATAATTCACCCCTCCACTTT
CDR3: CASSLQGYNSPLHF